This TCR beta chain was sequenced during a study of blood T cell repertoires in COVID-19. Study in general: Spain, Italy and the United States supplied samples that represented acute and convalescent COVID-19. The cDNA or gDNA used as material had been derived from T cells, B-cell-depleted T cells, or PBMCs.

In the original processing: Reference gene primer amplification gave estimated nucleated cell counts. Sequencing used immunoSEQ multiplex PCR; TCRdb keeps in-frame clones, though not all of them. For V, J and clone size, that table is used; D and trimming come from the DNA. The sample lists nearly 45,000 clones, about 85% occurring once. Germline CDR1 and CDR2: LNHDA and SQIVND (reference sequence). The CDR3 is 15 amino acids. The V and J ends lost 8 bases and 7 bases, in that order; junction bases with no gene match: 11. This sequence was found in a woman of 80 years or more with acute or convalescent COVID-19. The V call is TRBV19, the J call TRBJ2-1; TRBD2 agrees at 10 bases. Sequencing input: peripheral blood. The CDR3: CASRPSGSFSNEQFF. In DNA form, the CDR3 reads TGTGCCAGTCGCCCTAGCGGGAGCTTTTCGAATGAGCAGTTCTTC.